These 32 T cell receptor beta chains originate from one sample sequenced in a study of regulatory T cells in long-lasting Graves disease (TCRdb year 2021). Libraries were made using multiplex PCR. Reads for this sample came from an Illumina HiSeq 4000. TCR beta libraries were built with iRepertoire HTBI primers and Arm-PCR amplification of CDR3 regions. TCRdb took the public reads, trimmed them with fastp at Q25, ran MiXCR for clone calling and kept in-frame beta chains. Identical CDR3 protein sequences are pooled into one entry, listed with their most common genes and DNA. The sample table contains around 400,000 distinct CDR3 sequences; only one count was recorded for about a sixth of them. About 20% of the sample belongs to the ten largest clones. In light of the paper, this sample's time point label describes: newly diagnosed GD, antithyroid drugs for less than 3 months. For both TCR sequencing and RNA sequencing, RNA was extracted from PBMCs in TRIzol.

Specimen: peripheral blood mononuclear cells (PBMCs), collected at new diagnosis, from a patient treated with antithyroid drugs. These receptors all stem from a female donor with Graves disease.

The table lists this clonotype with a few counts. V usage is TRBV6-5 and J usage is TRBJ2-7; D ambiguous. Germline values: CDR1 MNHEY, CDR2 SVGAGI. Between the trimmed V and J ends, which lost 2 bases and 0 bases, there was a span of 5 bases. The CDR3 has 13 amino acids. The CDR3 region has the DNA TGTGCCAGCAGTTACCAGCGCTCCTACGAGCAGTACTTC. Translation gives CASSYQRSYEQYF.

This clonotype was observed a few times. This chain links TRBV15 with TRBJ2-3; no reliable D call. In germline, CDR1 is LNHNV, CDR2 YYDKDF (reference sequence). The V and J ends lost 2 bases and 5 bases respectively, with 5 bases between them. This CDR3 is 12 amino acids long. The CDR3, as DNA: TGTGCCACCAGCAGATCTAGAGATACGCAGTATTTT. It is translated as CATSRSRDTQYF.

This clonotype was picked up a small number of times. The rearrangement links TRBV2 to TRBJ1-2; 7 positions match TRBD1. This CDR3 spans 11 amino acids. Germline V gives CDR1 SNHLY, CDR2 FYNNEI. V lost 9 bases and J lost 8; bases outside the gene matches: 6. The CDR3 region is CASGGQLGYTF. The CDR3 DNA follows: TGTGCCAGTGGGGGACAGCTCGGCTACACCTTC. The entire variable domain, with the rest obtained from reference TRBV2 and TRBJ1-2, is as follows: EPEVTQTPSHQVTQMGQEVILRCVPISNHLYFYWYRQILGQKVEFLVSFYNNEISEKSEIFDDQFSVERPDGSNFTLKIRSTKLEDSAMYFCASGGQLGYTFGSGTRLTVV.

This clonotype was counted at least ten times. The V and J genes are TRBV19 and TRBJ1-1; no clear D. Deletions cut 4 bases from V and 1 base from J, with 10 bases between. Germline V gene data show CDR1 as LNHDA and CDR2 as SQIVND (reference sequence). This CDR3 has 14 amino acids. The CDR3 spells CASSKEGANTEAFF. CDR3 nucleotides: TGTGCCAGTAGTAAAGAGGGAGCGAACACTGAAGCTTTCTTT.

Ten or more counts support this clonotype. This rearrangement joins TRBV12-3 or TRBV12-4 to TRBJ2-3; D not resolved. This CDR3 comprises 12 residues. The V end was cut by 5 bases, the J end by 6 bases, with 9 bases between. Here the CDR3 DNA reads TGTGCCAGCAGTCTCAGCCTGGATACGCAGTATTTT. Encoded protein: CASSLSLDTQYF.

Points on this clonotype: A much more abundant neighbour one base away suggests this may be a read error. CDR3 sequence (DNA): TGTGCCAGCAGTTTAGAGTGGGGAGGCGGCGGAGAGACCCAGTACTTC. Its translation is CASSLEWGGGGETQYF. The V gene is TRBV28, the J gene TRBJ2-5; D is possibly TRBD2 (6 bases). Trimming removed 2 bases at V and 4 bases at J, with 17 bases between. The CDR3 covers 16 residues. The germline CDR1 and CDR2 sequences are MDHEN and SYDVKM.

Ten or more counts support this clonotype. The chain combines TRBV19 with TRBJ1-5; D may be TRBD1 (5 bases). Germline V gene sequence: CDR1 LNHDA, CDR2 SQIVND (reference sequence). This CDR3 contains 16 residues. The V gene lost 2 bases and the J gene lost 0 bases, with 11 bases spanning the gap. In DNA, the CDR3 is TGTGCCAGTAGTATACGGGCAGGGTATAGCAATCAGCCCCAGCATTTT. Its translation is CASSIRAGYSNQPQHF.

This clonotype was detected many times. The V and J genes are TRBV2 and TRBJ1-1; D is undetermined. Trimming shortened V by 7 bases and J by 3 bases, and 12 bases separated the two germline ends. The CDR3 is 13 residues long. The germline CDR1 and CDR2 sequences are SNHLY and FYNNEI. CDR3 nucleotides: TGTGCCAGCATTACTAGACTGGACACTGAAGCTTTCTTT. This encodes CASITRLDTEAFF.

Worth noting for this clonotype: An end of the junction does not agree with germline; a read error may underlie this. This sequence joins TRBV11-1 and TRBJ1-1, with TRBD1 matching 7 bases. Germline loops: CDR1 SGHAT, CDR2 FQDESV (reference sequence). The CDR3 contains 15 residues. The CDR3 protein is CASSPEGAFGTEAFF. In nucleotides, the CDR3 is TGCGCCAGCAGCCCCGAGGGGGCCTTCGGCACTGAAGCTTTCTTT. The full variable domain, rest sourced from reference TRBV11-1 and TRBJ1-1, is EAEVAQSPRYKITEKSQAVAFWCDPISGHATLYWYRQILGQGPELLVQFQDESVVDDSQLPKDRFSAERLKGVDSTLKIQPAELGDSAMYLCASSPEGAFGTEAFFGQGTRLTVV.

This clonotype was seen repeatedly, ten times or more. V gene TRBV2 combines with J gene TRBJ2-5; D gene ambiguous. This CDR3 comprises 14 residues. Germline V CDR1 and CDR2: SNHLY, FYNNEI. V gave up 6 bases and J gave up 0 bases, with 11 bases separating them. CDR3 loop: CASRKDGYQETQYF. The DNA of the CDR3 is TGTGCCAGCAGAAAAGACGGGTACCAAGAGACCCAGTACTTC. The whole variable domain, remainder taken from reference TRBV2 and TRBJ2-5, is EPEVTQTPSHQVTQMGQEVILRCVPISNHLYFYWYRQILGQKVEFLVSFYNNEISEKSEIFDDQFSVERPDGSNFTLKIRSTKLEDSAMYFCASRKDGYQETQYFGPGTRLLVL.

Many counts were recorded for this clonotype. The DNA for the CDR3 is TGCAGTGCTAGAGGTCCGGGACAGGGGGGCGAGCAGTACTTC. Residues: CSARGPGQGGEQYF. The gene calls are TRBV20-1 and TRBJ2-7, with 11 positions matching TRBD1. Germline V gene data show CDR1 as DFQATT and CDR2 as SNEGSKA (reference sequence). The junction had 5 bases not matched to a gene; V was cut back by 1 base and J by 6 bases. This CDR3 region has 14 residues.

The rearrangement uses TRBV18 and TRBJ1-1, with TRBD1 matching over 7 bases. With 3 bases clipped from V and 6 bases from J, the junction kept 7 bases outside the gene matches. Germline loops: CDR1 KGHSH, CDR2 LQKENI. This CDR3 contains 14 residues. This CDR3 reads CASSPRQGEAEAFF. The CDR3 coding sequence is TGTGCCAGCTCACCCAGACAGGGTGAGGCTGAAGCTTTCTTT.

This clonotype was recorded at least ten times. The chain employs TRBV29-1 and TRBJ2-7; D is possibly TRBD1 (6 bases). There are 13 residues in the CDR3. Germline values: CDR1 SQVTM, CDR2 ANQGSEA. Trimming left V 4 bases short and J 0 bases short, with 10 bases between. This CDR3 reads CSVGGGHSYEQYF. CDR3 sequence (DNA): TGCAGCGTTGGTGGGGGCCACTCCTACGAGCAGTACTTC.

This clonotype was counted many times. The CDR3 region is CATSDTDNYGYTF. The CDR3 DNA sequence: TGTGCCACCAGTGATACGGATAACTATGGCTACACCTTC. The chain links TRBV24-1 to TRBJ1-2; D uncertain. Trimming took 3 bases from V and 1 from J, leaving 5 bases between them. The CDR3 runs to 13 residues. Germline lookup yields CDR1 KGHDR and CDR2 SFDVKD.

The sample holds many counts of this clonotype. The J gene is TRBJ1-6, the V gene TRBV7-2; maybe TRBD1 (6 bases). The length of the CDR3 is 17 residues. The V and J ends lost 5 bases and 7 bases respectively, with 21 bases between them. Germline V gives CDR1 SGHTA, CDR2 FQGNSA. CDR3 amino acids: CASSPRPQGIRNSPLHF. The CDR3 bases are TGTGCCAGCAGCCCCCGCCCCCAGGGGATACGCAATTCACCCCTCCACTTT.

This chain links TRBV18 with TRBJ1-2; no clear D gene. Between the trimmed V and J ends, which lost 4 bases and 0 bases, there was a span of 9 bases. This CDR3 is 14 amino acids long. Germline V gives CDR1 KGHSH, CDR2 LQKENI. This chain's CDR3 is CASSLQNSNYGYTF. CDR3 DNA: TGTGCCAGCTCACTACAGAATTCTAACTATGGCTACACCTTC.

This clonotype showed up many times. DNA of the CDR3: TGTGCCAGCAGTTTGGGGACAGGGCATCAGCCCCAGCATTTT. This gives the protein CASSLGTGHQPQHF. This chain links TRBV12-3 or TRBV12-4 with TRBJ1-5; 9 bases agree with TRBD1. V was clipped by 3 bases and J by 5 bases; unmatched bases: 2. This CDR3 has 14 amino acids.

Comment on this clonotype: A much larger clone lies a single base off, so this may be a read error. The chain combines TRBV2 with TRBJ1-1; 8 positions match TRBD1. V was pared by 6 bases and J by 5 bases, with 8 bases of the junction left unmatched. CDR1 is SNHLY, CDR2 FYNNEI, per germline. This CDR3 region has 14 residues. The CDR3 sequence: CASSLQGGRTEAFF. DNA for the CDR3: TGTGCCAGCAGCTTACAGGGGGGTAGGACTGAAGCTTTCTTT. The whole variable domain, remainder taken from reference TRBV2 and TRBJ1-1, is EPEVTQTPSHQVTQMGQEVILRCVPISNHLYFYWYRQILGQKVEFLVSFYNNEISEKSEIFDDQFSVERPDGSNFTLKIRSTKLEDSAMYFCASSLQGGRTEAFFGQGTRLTVV.

This clonotype was seen at least ten times. This rearrangement joins TRBV6-2 or TRBV6-3 to TRBJ2-1; TRBD2 aligns across 8 bases. With V trimmed by 0 bases and J by 9 bases, 19 bases remained unmatched. Germline V gene data show CDR1 as MNHEY and CDR2 as SVGEGT. CDR3 length: 19 residues. In DNA, the CDR3 is TGTGCCAGCAGTTACTCGATTCGTTTTAGGCGGGAGGATAAGTCTGAGCAGTTCTTC. Amino acid sequence: CASSYSIRFRREDKSEQFF.

Only a few counts were recorded for this clonotype. The chain employs TRBV4-1 and TRBJ1-2; D remains unclear. Per the germline V gene, CDR1 is MGHRA and CDR2 is YSYEKL. Trimming removed 1 base at V and 6 bases at J, with 9 bases between. The CDR3 extends over 13 amino acids. The CDR3 DNA reads as TGCGCCAGCAGCCAAGCTCGGGGTAATGGCTACACCTTC. Amino acids: CASSQARGNGYTF.

This clonotype was seen many times. V gene TRBV10-2 combines with J gene TRBJ2-2; 10 bases agree with TRBD2. V was clipped by 2 bases and J by 6 bases; unmatched bases: 3. This CDR3 contains 15 residues. Germline lookup yields CDR1 WSHSY and CDR2 SAAADI. CDR3 amino acids: CASSETAGGPGELFF. CDR3 DNA: TGCGCCAGCAGTGAGACAGCGGGGGGGCCCGGGGAGCTGTTTTTT.

The rearrangement joins TRBV29-1 to TRBJ2-7; perhaps TRBD2 as D (5 bases). V shed 5 bases and J shed 6 bases, with 17 bases lying between them. Germline V lookup: CDR1 SQVTM, CDR2 ANQGSEA. The CDR3 consists of 13 residues. The CDR3 bases are TGCAGCGTTTCAAGCCTGAAAAGCGGCGAGCAGTACTTC. This sequence encodes CSVSSLKSGEQYF.

In its sample, this clonotype was seen many times. This chain joins TRBV7-9 and TRBJ2-7, with D possibly matching TRBD1 (6 bases). Trimming removed 5 bases from V and 0 bases from J, with 26 bases in between. The CDR3 totals 19 residues. CDR1 is SEHNR, CDR2 FQNEAQ, per germline (reference sequence). Here the CDR3 DNA reads TGTGCCAGCAGCGGTGGATGGGACAAAGTCCGCGGTAGCTCCTACGAGCAGTACTTC. Protein sequence: CASSGGWDKVRGSSYEQYF.

This clonotype was recorded many times. J is TRBJ2-5 and V is TRBV7-8, with 8 bases lining up with TRBD1. The junction had 5 bases not matched to a gene; V was cut back by 5 bases and J by 3 bases. The CDR3 spans 14 residues. Germline loops: CDR1 SGHVS, CDR2 FQNEAQ. The CDR3 reads CASSRRQGKETQYF. The CDR3 DNA reads TGTGCCAGCAGCCGCCGACAGGGGAAAGAGACCCAGTACTTC.

As regards this clonotype: A read error may be the cause here, since a much bigger clone is one base away. V gene TRBV6-5 combines with J gene TRBJ2-7, with D possibly matching TRBD1 (7 bases). The CDR3 is made up of 16 amino acids. Trimming shortened V by 0 bases and J by 7 bases, and 19 bases separated the two germline ends. Looked up from germline, CDR1 is MNHEY and CDR2 is SVGAGI. The chain's CDR3 is CASSYSSQGGSNEQYF. The CDR3 DNA reads TGTGCCAGCAGTTACTCGTCTCAGGGGGGCTCCAATGAGCAGTACTTC.

This clonotype was observed a few times. A much larger clone differs by one base, so this may be a read error. This rearrangement joins TRBV28 to TRBJ1-2; no firm D call. Germline CDR1 and CDR2: MDHEN and SYDVKM. The CDR3 consists of 15 residues. The CDR3 loop reads CASSLGSRLHYDYTF. CDR3 in DNA: TGTGCCAGCAGTCTCGGGTCCCGCTTACACTATGACTACACCTTC.

This clonotype appeared many times. The gene calls are TRBV11-2 and TRBJ2-3, with D perhaps given as TRBD1 or TRBD2 (5 bases each). V dropped 7 bases and J dropped 3 bases, with 20 bases sitting between them. The length of the CDR3 is 16 residues. Germline assignment: CDR1 SGHAT and CDR2 FQNNGV. The CDR3 here is CASNPRRGSWTDTQYF. Written as DNA, the CDR3 is TGTGCCAGCAACCCCCGCCGGGGCAGTTGGACAGATACGCAGTATTTT.

This clonotype was seen at least ten times. CDR3 bases: TGTGCCAGCAGTGTAGACAGCAACTATGGCTACACCTTC. This codes for CASSVDSNYGYTF. This chain joins TRBV2 and TRBJ1-2; D is perhaps TRBD1 (5 bases). The CDR3 runs to 13 residues. Trimming cost V 4 bases and J 2 bases, with 8 bases left between them. The germline V gene has CDR1 SNHLY and CDR2 FYNNEI.

This clonotype has more than one count but fewer than ten. The rearrangement links TRBV24-1 to TRBJ2-3; no clear D gene. Trimming stripped 3 bases from V and 7 bases from J, with 4 bases between. The CDR3 runs to 11 residues. The germline CDR1 and CDR2 sequences are KGHDR and SFDVKD. CDR3: CATSDVNTQYF. CDR3 nucleotide sequence: TGTGCCACCAGTGATGTGAATACGCAGTATTTT.

The chain has TRBV2 and TRBJ2-2, with 9 nucleotides matching TRBD1. CDR3 length: 16 amino acids. CDR1 is SNHLY, CDR2 FYNNEI, per germline. The V and J ends lost 2 bases and 2 bases, in that order; junction bases with no gene match: 3. CDR3 region: CASSETGGANTGELFF. The CDR3, as DNA: TGTGCCAGCAGTGAAACAGGGGGCGCAAACACCGGGGAGCTGTTTTTT.

Written as DNA, the CDR3 is TGTGCCAGTAAACAGGGGACTAACTATGGCTACACCTTC. This sequence encodes CASKQGTNYGYTF. The rearrangement joins TRBV7-2 to TRBJ1-2, with 7 bases matching TRBD1. Germline CDR1 is SGHTA and CDR2 is FQGNSA. J lost 0 bases, V lost 9 bases, and 4 bases had no gene match. The CDR3 has 13 amino acids. Together with reference TRBV7-2 and TRBJ1-2, the CDR3 gives the full variable domain: GAGVSQSPSNKVTEKGKDVELRCDPISGHTALYWYRQSLGQGLEFLIYFQGNSAPDKSGLPSDRFSAERTGGSVSTLTIQRTQQEDSAVYLCASKQGTNYGYTFGSGTRLTVV.

At least ten counts were recorded for this clonotype. The chain employs TRBV6-1 and TRBJ1-5; D gene unclear. Trimming removed 6 bases from V and 4 bases from J, with 19 bases in between. Germline-derived CDR1 and CDR2 are MNHNS and SASEGT. The CDR3 is 16 residues long. CDR3 sequence: CASSSTFEGANQPQHF. CDR3 DNA sequence: TGTGCCAGCAGCTCCACCTTCGAGGGCGCGAATCAGCCCCAGCATTTT.